This T cell receptor beta chain was sequenced in a study of tumor-infiltrating lymphocytes in oesophageal squamous cell carcinoma. The CDR3 extends over 15 amino acids. The ends were cut back, 8 bases at V and 3 bases at J, with 18 bases in the middle. This clonotype is a singleton in its sample. TCRdb re-derived calls from the PCR reads in MiXCR, one entry per CDR3 protein. The data contain just under 20,000 distinct CDR3 sequences, approximately 40% of them singletons. The sequenced sample was normal esophageal tissue next to the tumor. This clonotype was sampled from a male donor with esophageal squamous cell carcinoma. This chain links TRBV5-3 with TRBJ1-3, with D perhaps TRBD1 (5 bases). TRBV5-3 is marked as an open reading frame, function uncertain. The CDR3 DNA follows: TGTGCCAGCACCCGGGGGGTCGGCTATGGAAACACCATATATTTT. It encodes CASTRGVGYGNTIYF.